This is a list of T cell receptor beta chains from one sample in a study of T-cell memory formation after mild COVID-19. TCRdb fed the 5' RACE reads into MiXCR, producing one record per CDR3 protein. Of 92,000 or so distinct CDR3 sequences in the sample, about 13% were seen once. The sample consisted of PBMCs or a T cell subset sorted from them (not recorded which). The receptors originated from an adult woman who had mild COVID-19 (a few samples of this study predate the infection). Cell type and time point are not known. Each CDR3 is given with its conserved first and last residue. Fields, in order: clone size, D gene, CDR3 length, V gene, J gene, CDR3 DNA, CDR3 protein. A D gene is named only where the DNA matches it firmly. Clone size, where shown, is once, few, many, or a class for clones that have expanded.

.	.	16	TRBV4-1	TRBJ1-2	TGCGCCAGCAGCCAAGAAGCCGGAGGAGCTAACTATGGCTACACCTTC	CASSQEAGGANYGYTF
.	.	13	TRBV16	TRBJ2-5	TGTGCCAGCAGATCCGGTAGCCTGGAGACCCAGTACTTC	CASRSGSLETQYF
.	TRBD2	16	TRBV5-1	TRBJ2-7	TGCGCCAGCAGCTTGGCCGGGACTAGCGGAACCTACGAGCAGTACTTC	CASSLAGTSGTYEQYF
.	.	10	TRBV30	TRBJ2-1	TGTGCCTGGAGATGCTGCGCAGGGTTCTTC	CAWRCCAGFF
.	.	15	TRBV12-3/TRBV12-4	TRBJ1-2	TGTGCCAGCAGTCTCTTACAGGGAAATGACTATGGCTACACCTTC	CASSLLQGNDYGYTF
few	TRBD2	17	TRBV12-3/TRBV12-4	TRBJ2-3	TGTGCCAGCAGTCCCTTTTGGGGGGAGGGTATCACAGATACGCAGTATTTT	CASSPFWGEGITDTQYF
once	TRBD2	13	TRBV6-2/TRBV6-3	TRBJ2-2	TGTGCCAGTAGCGGGGTGAACACCGGGGAGCTGTTTTTT	CASSGVNTGELFF
many	.	14	TRBV2	TRBJ2-2	TGTGCCAGCAGTGTAACGGGATGGAGCGGGGAGCTGTTTTTT	CASSVTGWSGELFF
many	.	13	TRBV12-3/TRBV12-4	TRBJ2-1	TGTGCCAGCAGTCTCAGGGGGGACGACGAGCAGTTCTTC	CASSLRGDDEQFF
.	.	17	TRBV29-1	TRBJ1-1	TGCAGCGTTCGACGAAGGGATAGGGGTCCCATGAACACTGAAGCTTTCTTT	CSVRRRDRGPMNTEAFF
few	.	14	TRBV13	TRBJ1-1	TGTGCCAGCAGCTTAGGACACTCGAACACTGAAGCTTTCTTT	CASSLGHSNTEAFF
.	TRBD1	14	TRBV12-3/TRBV12-4	TRBJ2-7	TGTGCCAGCAGTTTACAGGGGGAATCCTACGAGCAGTACTTC	CASSLQGESYEQYF
.	.	15	TRBV4-2	TRBJ1-2	TGTGCCAGCAGCCAAGACCTGGGGGTTTCCTATGGCTACACCTTC	CASSQDLGVSYGYTF
.	.	11	TRBV11-2	TRBJ2-7	TGTGCCAGCAGCTTCTTGAACGAGCAGTACTTC	CASSFLNEQYF
many	TRBD1	13	TRBV7-9	TRBJ2-7	TGTGCCAGCAGCTTTAGACAGGGCTACGAGCAGTACTTC	CASSFRQGYEQYF
.	.	17	TRBV4-1	TRBJ1-4	TGCGCCAGCAGCCAAGAAAAAAGACAGTCAGATAATGAAAAACTGTTTTTT	CASSQEKRQSDNEKLFF
.	.	13	TRBV6-6	TRBJ2-7	TGTGCCAGCAGTTACTCAGTCCGGACCCAGCAGTACTTC	CASSYSVRTQQYF
.	.	15	TRBV6-5	TRBJ2-7	TGTGCCAGCAGTTACCCGAGGGGGAGCTCCTACGAGCAGTACTTC	CASSYPRGSSYEQYF
few	TRBD2	16	TRBV7-2	TRBJ2-5	TGTGCCAGCAGCCCGGCGGTAGCGGGAGGGTCCGAGACCCAGTACTTC	CASSPAVAGGSETQYF
.	.	16	TRBV7-9	TRBJ2-3	TGTGCCAGCAGCTTAGTATCGGGGCAGGGCACGTATACGCAGTATTTT	CASSLVSGQGTYTQYF
few	TRBD2	17	TRBV5-1	TRBJ2-3	TGCGCCAGCAGCTTAGATGACGGGGGGGTGAGCACAGATACGCAGTATTTT	CASSLDDGGVSTDTQYF
.	TRBD1	15	TRBV3-1	TRBJ2-7	TGTGCCAGCAGCCCATGGGGACAGGGGGTCTACGAGCAGTACTTC	CASSPWGQGVYEQYF
many	.	14	TRBV7-3	TRBJ1-1	TGTGCCAGCAGCGATGACCCATTGAGCACTGAAGCTTTCTTT	CASSDDPLSTEAFF
few	.	14	TRBV21-1	TRBJ2-3	TGTGCCAGCAGCAAAGGACCCTGCACAGATACGCAGTATTTT	CASSKGPCTDTQYF
few	TRBD2	17	TRBV13	TRBJ2-7	TGTGCCAGCAGCTCATACACTAGCGGGCTACACCCGGGGGAGCAGTACTTC	CASSSYTSGLHPGEQYF
few	TRBD1	13	TRBV4-2	TRBJ2-7	TGTGCCAGCAGCGGACAGGGTAACTACGAGCAGTACTTC	CASSGQGNYEQYF
many	TRBD1	16	TRBV4-1	TRBJ2-5	TGCGCCAGCAGCCAAGAACAGACAGGGGGTCAAGAGACCCAGTACTTC	CASSQEQTGGQETQYF
many	TRBD1	14	TRBV5-1	TRBJ1-1	TGCGCCAGCAGCTTGACAGGGGTGAACACTGAAGCTTTCTTT	CASSLTGVNTEAFF
.	TRBD1	13	TRBV29-1	TRBJ2-7	TGCAGCGTCAGGACAGGGGATTCCTACGAGCAGTACTTC	CSVRTGDSYEQYF
.	.	12	TRBV27	TRBJ2-1	TGTGCCAGCAGTTTATACAACAATGAGCAGTTCTTC	CASSLYNNEQFF
many	TRBD2	16	TRBV29-1	TRBJ2-7	TGCAGCGCCTCGGGGACAAGCGGGGGTCAGGTCTACGAGCAGTACTTC	CSASGTSGGQVYEQYF
.	.	13	TRBV7-2	TRBJ2-2	TGTGCCAGCAGCTCGACAGGTTCCGGGGAGCTGTTTTTT	CASSSTGSGELFF
.	.	14	TRBV6-2/TRBV6-3	TRBJ1-5	TGTGCCAGCAGATCACTACAGGGCAATCAGCCCCAGCATTTT	CASRSLQGNQPQHF
few	TRBD2	17	TRBV28	TRBJ2-3	TGTGCCAGCAGTTTACCCCTAGCGGACCATTTTACAGATACGCAGTATTTT	CASSLPLADHFTDTQYF
few	.	14	TRBV7-9	TRBJ2-2	TGTGCCAGCAGCTCCTTTGTTAACACCGGGGAGCTGTTTTTT	CASSSFVNTGELFF
few	.	14	TRBV14	TRBJ1-2	TGTGCCAGCAGCCAAGATACAGGGAACTATGGCTACACCTTC	CASSQDTGNYGYTF
.	.	16	TRBV4-3	TRBJ1-1	TGCGCCAGCAGCCAAGATCGGGAGGCCCTGGGCACTGAAGCTTTCTTT	CASSQDREALGTEAFF
.	TRBD2	15	TRBV30	TRBJ2-2	TGTGCCTGCGAACGGGGGGGCCACAACACCGGGGAGCTGTTTTTT	CACERGGHNTGELFF
.	.	15	TRBV4-3	TRBJ2-7	TGCGCCAGCAGCCAAGCTCCGGTGGCCTCCTACGAGCAGTACTTC	CASSQAPVASYEQYF
.	.	14	TRBV29-1	TRBJ2-5	TGCAGCGTTGGGTCTGTGGGTCCGCAAGAGACCCAGTACTTC	CSVGSVGPQETQYF
.	.	15	TRBV27	TRBJ2-7	TGTGCCAGCAGTTTAGGTGCAGGGCATACCTACGAGCAGTACTTC	CASSLGAGHTYEQYF
.	TRBD1	15	TRBV5-1	TRBJ2-3	TGCGCCAGCAGCACGGGACAGGGTGGGGCGGATACGCAGTATTTT	CASSTGQGGADTQYF
.	TRBD2	15	TRBV7-9	TRBJ2-5	TGTGCCAGCAGCTTAGAACAGCGGGGGAGAGAGACCCAGTACTTC	CASSLEQRGRETQYF